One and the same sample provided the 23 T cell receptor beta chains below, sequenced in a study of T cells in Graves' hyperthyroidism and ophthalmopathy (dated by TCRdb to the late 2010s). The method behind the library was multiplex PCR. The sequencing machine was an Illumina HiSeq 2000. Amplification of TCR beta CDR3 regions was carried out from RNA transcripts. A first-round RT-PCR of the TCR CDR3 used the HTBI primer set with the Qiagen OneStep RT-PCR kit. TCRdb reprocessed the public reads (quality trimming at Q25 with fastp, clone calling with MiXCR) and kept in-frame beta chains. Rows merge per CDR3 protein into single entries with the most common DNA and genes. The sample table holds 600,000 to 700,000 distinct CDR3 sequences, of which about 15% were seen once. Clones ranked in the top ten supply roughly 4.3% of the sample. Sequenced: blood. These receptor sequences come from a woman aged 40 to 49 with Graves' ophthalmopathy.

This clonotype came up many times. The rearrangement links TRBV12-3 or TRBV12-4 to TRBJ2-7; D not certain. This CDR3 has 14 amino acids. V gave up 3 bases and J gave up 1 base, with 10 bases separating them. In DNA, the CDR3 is TGTGCCAGCAGTTTGAACGTGGATTCCTACGAGCAGTACTTC. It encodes CASSLNVDSYEQYF.

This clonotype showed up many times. The CDR3 here is CASSSVNSNQPQHF. The CDR3, as DNA: TGTGCCAGCAGCTCAGTAAATAGCAATCAGCCCCAGCATTTT. This chain uses TRBV14 with TRBJ1-5; D unresolved. The germline CDR1 and CDR2 sequences are SGHDN and FVKESK. Between the trimmed V and J ends, which lost 5 bases and 0 bases, there was a span of 8 bases. This CDR3 has 14 residues. Drawing the rest from reference TRBV14 and TRBJ1-5, the complete variable domain is EAGVTQFPSHSVIEKGQTVTLRCDPISGHDNLYWYRRVMGKEIKFLLHFVKESKQDESGMPNNRFLAERTGGTYSTLKVQPAELEDSGVYFCASSSVNSNQPQHFGDGTRLSIL.

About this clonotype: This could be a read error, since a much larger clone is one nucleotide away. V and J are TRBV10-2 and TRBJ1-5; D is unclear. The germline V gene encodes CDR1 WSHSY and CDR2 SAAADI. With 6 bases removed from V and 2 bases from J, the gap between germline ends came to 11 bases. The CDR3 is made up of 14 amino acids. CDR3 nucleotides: TGCGCCAGCAGACCGGGATATGGCAATCAGCCCCAGCATTTT. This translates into CASRPGYGNQPQHF.

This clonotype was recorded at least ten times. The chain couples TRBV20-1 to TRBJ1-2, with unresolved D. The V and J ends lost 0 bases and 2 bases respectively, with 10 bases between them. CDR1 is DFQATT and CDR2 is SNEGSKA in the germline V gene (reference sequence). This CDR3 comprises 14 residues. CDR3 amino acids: CSAREELGNYGYTF. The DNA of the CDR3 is TGCAGTGCTAGAGAAGAGCTGGGAAACTATGGCTACACCTTC.

The CDR3 DNA follows: TGTGCCTTCGGACAAGGGGCGGGGTACCAAGAGACCCAGTACTTC. Protein product: CAFGQGAGYQETQYF. V usage is TRBV30 and J usage is TRBJ2-5; D might be TRBD2 (6 bases). V was pared by 7 bases and J by 0 bases, with 18 bases between. This CDR3 region has 15 residues. CDR1 and CDR2 (germline): GTSNPN, SVGIG (reference sequence).

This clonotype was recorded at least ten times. The CDR3 loop is CSVGTQNTEAFF. DNA of the CDR3: TGCAGCGTCGGGACACAGAACACTGAAGCTTTCTTT. This chain joins TRBV29-1 and TRBJ1-1; possibly TRBD1 for D (6 bases). V lost 6 bases to trimming and J lost 1 base, with 9 bases between them. The CDR3 consists of 12 residues. Germline-derived CDR1 and CDR2 are SQVTM and ANQGSEA.

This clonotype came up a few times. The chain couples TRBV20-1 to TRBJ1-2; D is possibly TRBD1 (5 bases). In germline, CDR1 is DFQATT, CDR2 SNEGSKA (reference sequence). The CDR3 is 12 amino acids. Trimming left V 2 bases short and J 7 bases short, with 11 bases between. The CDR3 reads CSARIGARGYTF. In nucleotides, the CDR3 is TGCAGTGCTAGAATAGGGGCGCGTGGCTACACCTTC.

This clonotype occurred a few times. This CDR3 reads CSVEGRASYEQYF. Written as DNA, the CDR3 is TGCAGCGTTGAGGGCAGGGCCTCCTACGAGCAGTACTTC. V usage is TRBV29-1 and J usage is TRBJ2-7; possible D gene TRBD1, 5 bases. The germline V and J ends were trimmed by 3 bases and 0 bases, with 9 bases remaining between them. The CDR3 sequence is 13 residues long. Germline V gives CDR1 SQVTM, CDR2 ANQGSEA.

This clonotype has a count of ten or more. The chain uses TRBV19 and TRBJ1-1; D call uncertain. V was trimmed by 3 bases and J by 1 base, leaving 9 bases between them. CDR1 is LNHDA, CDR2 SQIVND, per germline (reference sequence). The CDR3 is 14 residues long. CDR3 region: CASSMGSPNTEAFF. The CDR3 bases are TGTGCCAGTAGTATGGGCAGCCCGAACACTGAAGCTTTCTTT. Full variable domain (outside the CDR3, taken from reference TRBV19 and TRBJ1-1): DGGITQSPKYLFRKEGQNVTLSCEQNLNHDAMYWYRQDPGQGLRLIYYSQIVNDFQKGDIAEGYSVSREKKESFPLTVTSAQKNPTAFYLCASSMGSPNTEAFFGQGTRLTVV.

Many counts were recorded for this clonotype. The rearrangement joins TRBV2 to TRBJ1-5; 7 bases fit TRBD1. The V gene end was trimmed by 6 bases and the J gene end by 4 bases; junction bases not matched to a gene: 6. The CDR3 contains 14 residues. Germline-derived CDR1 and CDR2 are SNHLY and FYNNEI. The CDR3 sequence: CASRGTAQNQPQHF. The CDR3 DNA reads TGTGCCAGCAGGGGGACAGCCCAGAATCAGCCCCAGCATTTT.

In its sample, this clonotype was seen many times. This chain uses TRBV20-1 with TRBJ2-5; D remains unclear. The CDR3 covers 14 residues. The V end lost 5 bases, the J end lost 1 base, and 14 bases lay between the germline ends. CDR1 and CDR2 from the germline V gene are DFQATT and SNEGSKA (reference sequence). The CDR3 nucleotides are TGCAGTGCTGTCCCCCCGGGCGGCCAAGAGACCCAGTACTTC. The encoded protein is CSAVPPGGQETQYF.

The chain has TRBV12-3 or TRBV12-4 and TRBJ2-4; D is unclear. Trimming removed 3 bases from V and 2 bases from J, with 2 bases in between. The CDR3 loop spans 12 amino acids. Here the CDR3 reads CASSLTKNIQYF. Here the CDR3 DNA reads TGTGCCAGCAGTTTGACCAAAAACATTCAGTACTTC.

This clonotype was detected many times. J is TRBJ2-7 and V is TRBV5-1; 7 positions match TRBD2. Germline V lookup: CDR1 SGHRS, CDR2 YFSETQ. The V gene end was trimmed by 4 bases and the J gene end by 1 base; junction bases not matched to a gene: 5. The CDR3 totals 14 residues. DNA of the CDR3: TGCGCCAGCAGCGAGGGACTACCTTCCTACGAGCAGTACTTC. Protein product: CASSEGLPSYEQYF.

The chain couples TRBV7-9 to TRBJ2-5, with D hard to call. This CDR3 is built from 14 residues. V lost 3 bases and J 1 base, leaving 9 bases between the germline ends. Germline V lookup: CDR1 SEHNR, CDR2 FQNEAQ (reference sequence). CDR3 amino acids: CASSFVKPQETQYF. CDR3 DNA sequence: TGTGCCAGCAGCTTCGTCAAGCCCCAAGAGACCCAGTACTTC.

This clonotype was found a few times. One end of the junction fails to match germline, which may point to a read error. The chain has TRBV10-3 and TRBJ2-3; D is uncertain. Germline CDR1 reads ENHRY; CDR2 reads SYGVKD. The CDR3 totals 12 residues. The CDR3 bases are TGTGTCATCAGTGAGTCTAGAGATACGCAGTATTTT. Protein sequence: CVISESRDTQYF.

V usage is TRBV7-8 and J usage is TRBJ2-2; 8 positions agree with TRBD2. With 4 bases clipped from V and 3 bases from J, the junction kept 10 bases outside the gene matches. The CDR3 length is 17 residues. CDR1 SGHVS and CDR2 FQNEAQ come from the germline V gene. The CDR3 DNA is TGTGCCAGCAGCTCTTCCGGGGGGGCCTATCACACCGGGGAGCTGTTTTTT. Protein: CASSSSGGAYHTGELFF.

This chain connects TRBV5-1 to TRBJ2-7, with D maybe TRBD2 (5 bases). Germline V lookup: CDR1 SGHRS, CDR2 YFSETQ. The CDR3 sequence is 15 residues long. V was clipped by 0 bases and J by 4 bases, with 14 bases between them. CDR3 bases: TGCGCCAGCAGCTTGGAGAGCGGAAATTATTACGAGCAGTACTTC. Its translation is CASSLESGNYYEQYF.

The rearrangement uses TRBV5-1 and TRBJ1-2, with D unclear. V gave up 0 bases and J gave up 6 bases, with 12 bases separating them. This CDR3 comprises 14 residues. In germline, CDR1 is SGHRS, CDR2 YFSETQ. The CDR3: CASSLDTLLDGYTF. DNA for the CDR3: TGCGCCAGCAGCTTGGACACCCTGTTAGATGGCTACACCTTC.

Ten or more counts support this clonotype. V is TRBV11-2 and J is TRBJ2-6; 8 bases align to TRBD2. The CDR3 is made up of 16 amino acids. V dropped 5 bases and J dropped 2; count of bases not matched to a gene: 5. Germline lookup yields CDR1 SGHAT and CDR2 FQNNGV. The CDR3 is CASSRSGSAGANVLTF. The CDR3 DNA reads TGTGCCAGCAGCCGAAGCGGGAGCGCTGGGGCCAACGTCCTGACTTTC.

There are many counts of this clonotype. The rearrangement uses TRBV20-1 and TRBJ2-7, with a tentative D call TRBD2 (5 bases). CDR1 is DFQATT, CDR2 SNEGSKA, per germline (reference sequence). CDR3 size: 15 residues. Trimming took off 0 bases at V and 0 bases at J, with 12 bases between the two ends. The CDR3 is CSARERASNSYEQYF. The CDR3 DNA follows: TGCAGTGCTAGAGAGCGGGCCTCGAACTCCTACGAGCAGTACTTC.

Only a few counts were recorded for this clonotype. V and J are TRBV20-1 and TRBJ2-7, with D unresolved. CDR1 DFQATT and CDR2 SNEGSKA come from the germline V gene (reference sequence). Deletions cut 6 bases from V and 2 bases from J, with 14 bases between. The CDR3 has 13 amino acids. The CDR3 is CSAFNDFPYEQYF. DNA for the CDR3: TGCAGTGCCTTCAACGACTTCCCCTACGAGCAGTACTTC.

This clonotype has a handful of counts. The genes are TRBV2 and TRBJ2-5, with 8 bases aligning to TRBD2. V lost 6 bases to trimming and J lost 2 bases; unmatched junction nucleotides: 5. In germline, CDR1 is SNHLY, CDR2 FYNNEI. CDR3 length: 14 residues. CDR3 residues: CASRPIAGQETQYF. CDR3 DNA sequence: TGTGCCAGCAGACCTATAGCGGGACAAGAGACCCAGTACTTC. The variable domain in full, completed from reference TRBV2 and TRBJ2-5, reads EPEVTQTPSHQVTQMGQEVILRCVPISNHLYFYWYRQILGQKVEFLVSFYNNEISEKSEIFDDQFSVERPDGSNFTLKIRSTKLEDSAMYFCASRPIAGQETQYFGPGTRLLVL.

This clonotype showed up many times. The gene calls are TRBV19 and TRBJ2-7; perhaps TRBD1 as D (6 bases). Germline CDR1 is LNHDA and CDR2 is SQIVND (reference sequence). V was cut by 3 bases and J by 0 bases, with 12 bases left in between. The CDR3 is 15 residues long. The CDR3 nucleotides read TGTGCCAGTAGTATCGAAGACAGGTACTCCTACGAGCAGTACTTC. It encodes CASSIEDRYSYEQYF. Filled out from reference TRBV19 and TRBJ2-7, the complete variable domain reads DGGITQSPKYLFRKEGQNVTLSCEQNLNHDAMYWYRQDPGQGLRLIYYSQIVNDFQKGDIAEGYSVSREKKESFPLTVTSAQKNPTAFYLCASSIEDRYSYEQYFGPGTRLTVT.